A selection of T cell receptor beta chains follows, all from one sample in a study of shared clonotypes between healthy human individuals. Profiling relied on immunoSEQ multiplex PCR, and the TCRdb table lists in-frame clones only, not all of them. The data hold about 2.3 million clones, with 85% to 95% observed a single time. The specimen sequenced was naive CD4+ T cells from PBMCs. The receptors were gathered from a man younger than 30 in good health. Some clones in this sample may be carry-over from other donors' samples. Each CDR3 is given with its conserved first and last residue.

j_gene: TRBJ2-1; v_gene: TRBV7-9; len: 15; CDR3aa: CASSFGQGPYNEQFF
j_gene: TRBJ1-1; v_gene: TRBV18; len: 15; CDR3aa: CASSQGQGVTTEAFF
j_gene: TRBJ1-3; v_gene: TRBV19; len: 14; CDR3aa: CASSPDAGGNTIYF
j_gene: TRBJ2-7; v_gene: TRBV4-2; len: 15; CDR3aa: CASSQDGRQGNEQYF
j_gene: TRBJ1-4; v_gene: TRBV11-2; len: 15; CDR3aa: CASSLWGRDNEKLFF
j_gene: TRBJ2-7; v_gene: TRBV28; len: 15; CDR3aa: CASNPQGLEMREQYF
j_gene: TRBJ2-1; v_gene: TRBV14; len: 16; CDR3aa: CASSRGRIEPYNEQFF
j_gene: TRBJ2-5; v_gene: TRBV28; len: 15; CDR3aa: CASNTPGLATETQYF
j_gene: TRBJ2-2; v_gene: TRBV2; len: 17; CDR3aa: CASTGTGGRTKTGELFF
j_gene: TRBJ2-3; v_gene: TRBV4-3; len: 18; CDR3aa: CASSQTPERQGRTDTQYF
j_gene: TRBJ1-1; v_gene: TRBV6-1; len: 14; CDR3aa: CASSDIWGGAEAFF
j_gene: TRBJ1-3; v_gene: TRBV5-6; len: 15; CDR3aa: CASSLPGNSGNTIYF
j_gene: TRBJ2-3; v_gene: TRBV6-4; len: 14; CDR3aa: CASSEASGTDTQYF
j_gene: TRBJ2-5; v_gene: TRBV5-4; len: 15; CDR3aa: CASSPGGAGGETQYF
j_gene: TRBJ2-1; v_gene: TRBV11-3; len: 13; CDR3aa: CASSLSSDNEQFF
j_gene: TRBJ1-1; v_gene: TRBV18; len: 14; CDR3aa: CASSPPGVNTEAFF
j_gene: TRBJ1-2; v_gene: TRBV7-9; len: 14; CDR3aa: CASSPIQGRGGYTF
j_gene: TRBJ2-2; v_gene: TRBV2; len: 12; CDR3aa: CASRTNTGELFF
j_gene: TRBJ2-7; v_gene: TRBV28; len: 15; CDR3aa: CASSSSGSMIYEQYF
j_gene: TRBJ2-7; v_gene: TRBV19; len: 15; CDR3aa: CASSPIAGLSYEQYF
j_gene: TRBJ2-3; v_gene: TRBV28; len: 21; CDR3aa: CASSPRLAGGPQYYVTDTQYF
j_gene: TRBJ1-1; v_gene: TRBV2; len: 12; CDR3aa: CASREVGTEAFF
j_gene: TRBJ2-5; v_gene: TRBV28; len: 14; CDR3aa: CASSADRGKETQYF
j_gene: TRBJ1-1; v_gene: TRBV21-1; len: 15; CDR3aa: CASSKGTDMNTEAFF
j_gene: TRBJ1-2; v_gene: TRBV7-3; len: 13; CDR3aa: CASSADGGLGYTF
j_gene: TRBJ2-7; v_gene: TRBV28; len: 17; CDR3aa: CASSSPRSGRAGYEQYF
j_gene: TRBJ2-3; v_gene: TRBV27; len: 17; CDR3aa: CASTELGAGGATDTQYF
j_gene: TRBJ2-5; v_gene: TRBV5-4; len: 15; CDR3aa: CASSQRQGAGETQYF
j_gene: TRBJ2-1; v_gene: TRBV9; len: 16; CDR3aa: CASSPLVRTGGDEQFF
j_gene: TRBJ2-7; v_gene: TRBV2; len: 14; CDR3aa: CASSETMANYEQYF
j_gene: TRBJ1-2; v_gene: TRBV28; len: 12; CDR3aa: CASYGTPYGYTF
j_gene: TRBJ1-1; v_gene: TRBV7-9; len: 16; CDR3aa: CASSLATGQVAPEAFF
j_gene: TRBJ2-1; v_gene: TRBV10-3; len: 12; CDR3aa: CAIGASTGEQFF
j_gene: TRBJ2-1; v_gene: TRBV7-9; len: 10; CDR3aa: CASSGGGQFF
j_gene: TRBJ1-5; v_gene: TRBV28; len: 16; CDR3aa: CASSLRQGGNNQPQHF
j_gene: TRBJ2-1; v_gene: TRBV9; len: 15; CDR3aa: CASSVASTRVYEQFF
j_gene: TRBJ2-7; v_gene: TRBV4-3; len: 14; CDR3aa: CASSQEPMSYEQYF
j_gene: TRBJ2-7; v_gene: TRBV5-4; len: 16; CDR3aa: CASSPQGQGPLDEQYF
j_gene: TRBJ1-1; v_gene: TRBV28; len: 16; CDR3aa: CASSLISATPNTEAFF
j_gene: TRBJ2-2; v_gene: TRBV5-1; len: 15; CDR3aa: CASSLLGTGTGELFF
j_gene: TRBJ2-7; v_gene: TRBV27; len: 14; CDR3aa: CASSLAGESYEQYF
j_gene: TRBJ1-5; v_gene: TRBV7-9; len: 15; CDR3aa: CASSLDGGKVQPQHF
j_gene: TRBJ2-1; v_gene: TRBV11-2; len: 15; CDR3aa: CASSYGTGLYNEQFF
j_gene: TRBJ2-1; v_gene: TRBV7-9; len: 15; CDR3aa: CASSPRGVVGNEQFF